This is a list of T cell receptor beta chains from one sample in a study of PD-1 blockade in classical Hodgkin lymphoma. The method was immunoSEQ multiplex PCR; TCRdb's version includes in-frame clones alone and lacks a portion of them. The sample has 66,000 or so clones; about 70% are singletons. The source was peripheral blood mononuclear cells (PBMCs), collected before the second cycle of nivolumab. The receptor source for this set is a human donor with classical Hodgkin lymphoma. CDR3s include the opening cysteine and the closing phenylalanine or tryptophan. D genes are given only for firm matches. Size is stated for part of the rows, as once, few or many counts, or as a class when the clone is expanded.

CDR3: CASNREGGGTEAFF; D: -; V: TRBV7-9; size: -; J: TRBJ1-1
CDR3: CASSSEREGIYEQYF; D: TRBD2; V: TRBV27; size: -; J: TRBJ2-7
CDR3: CASSLTARPYGYTF; D: -; V: TRBV28; size: few; J: TRBJ1-2
CDR3: CSARPDTEAFF; D: -; V: TRBV20-1; size: -; J: TRBJ1-1
CDR3: CASSLRTSGGGETQYF; D: TRBD2; V: TRBV13; size: -; J: TRBJ2-5
CDR3: CASSPPPGQGQETQYF; D: TRBD1; V: TRBV9; size: -; J: TRBJ2-5
CDR3: CASSYSRQGKAFF; D: TRBD1; V: TRBV6-5; size: -; J: TRBJ1-1
CDR3: CASSPGGVAFREQYF; D: TRBD2; V: TRBV5-5; size: -; J: TRBJ2-7
CDR3: CASSFWANTEAFF; D: -; V: TRBV27; size: -; J: TRBJ1-1
CDR3: CASSLNLRTGRRNTIYF; D: TRBD1; V: TRBV28; size: -; J: TRBJ1-3
CDR3: CASSERVAGTDTQYF; D: TRBD2; V: TRBV6-1; size: -; J: TRBJ2-3
CDR3: CASSYSTGLEAFF; D: -; V: TRBV6-5; size: -; J: TRBJ1-1
CDR3: CASYGPSGELFF; D: -; V: TRBV4-2; size: once; J: TRBJ2-2
CDR3: CASGLEGTGPLHF; D: TRBD1; V: TRBV2; size: few; J: TRBJ1-6
CDR3: CASSLVGDHDGYTF; D: -; V: TRBV7-8; size: -; J: TRBJ1-2
CDR3: CASSPLGDSSGNTIYF; D: TRBD1; V: TRBV18; size: few; J: TRBJ1-3
CDR3: CASSLNRVEYEQYF; D: -; V: TRBV27; size: -; J: TRBJ2-7
CDR3: CSAPLIYGYTF; D: -; V: TRBV20-1; size: -; J: TRBJ1-2
CDR3: CSARGGNTGELFF; D: TRBD2; V: TRBV29-1; size: few; J: TRBJ2-2
CDR3: CASSLTPFNEQFF; D: -; V: TRBV7-9; size: -; J: TRBJ2-1
CDR3: CAWSVGRFGNTIYF; D: -; V: TRBV30; size: -; J: TRBJ1-3
CDR3: CTSSQALPAWPQGNSTTNEKLFF; D: -; V: TRBV1; size: -; J: TRBJ1-4
CDR3: CASSVGTGPLNTEAFF; D: -; V: TRBV9; size: -; J: TRBJ1-1
CDR3: CASIFIGSFRSTDTQYF; D: -; V: TRBV5-6; size: -; J: TRBJ2-3
CDR3: CASRIDRPNTEAFF; D: -; V: TRBV5-1; size: -; J: TRBJ1-1
CDR3: CASSHGRDGDSPLHF; D: -; V: TRBV19; size: -; J: TRBJ1-6
CDR3: CASCPTQGKRAGELFF; D: -; V: TRBV27; size: -; J: TRBJ2-2
CDR3: CASSPLMGTNEKLFF; D: -; V: TRBV9; size: once; J: TRBJ1-4
CDR3: CASSPRGGRETQYF; D: TRBD2; V: TRBV6-5; size: -; J: TRBJ2-5
CDR3: CASSPLTYNEQFF; D: -; V: TRBV7-6; size: few; J: TRBJ2-1
CDR3: CASMEAGAATNEKLFF; D: -; V: TRBV2; size: -; J: TRBJ1-4
CDR3: CASRKGQAISGNTIYF; D: TRBD1; V: TRBV6-6; size: -; J: TRBJ1-3
CDR3: CASHTANYGYTF; D: -; V: TRBV27; size: medium-sized; J: TRBJ1-2
CDR3: CATSPTRGGEYF; D: -; V: TRBV2; size: few; J: TRBJ2-7
CDR3: CASSPRTGGHEQYF; D: TRBD1; V: TRBV18; size: -; J: TRBJ2-7
CDR3: CASSVDSYYGYTF; D: -; V: TRBV9; size: -; J: TRBJ1-2
CDR3: CASKVQGGSQETQYF; D: -; V: TRBV6-1; size: few; J: TRBJ2-5
CDR3: CASNLEGQGEDEKLFF; D: TRBD1; V: TRBV2; size: once; J: TRBJ1-4
CDR3: CASRAALNTEAFF; D: -; V: TRBV6-1; size: -; J: TRBJ1-1
CDR3: CASSNSLTTYGYTF; D: -; V: TRBV6-6; size: -; J: TRBJ1-2
CDR3: CASSLTLMNTEAFF; D: -; V: TRBV28; size: -; J: TRBJ1-1
CDR3: CASSPQRSSGRETQYF; D: TRBD2; V: TRBV18; size: -; J: TRBJ2-5
CDR3: CASKTWSTGELFF; D: -; V: TRBV6-5; size: -; J: TRBJ2-2
CDR3: CASSLGTGGYTF; D: TRBD1; V: TRBV5-6; size: -; J: TRBJ1-2
CDR3: CASSTRPTSGAYNEQFF; D: TRBD2; V: TRBV7-2; size: -; J: TRBJ2-1
CDR3: CASSLFGPGRETQYF; D: -; V: TRBV5-1; size: -; J: TRBJ2-5
CDR3: CASRPLAGSDEQFF; D: TRBD2; V: TRBV11-3; size: -; J: TRBJ2-1
CDR3: CASSYEGSTDTQYF; D: -; V: TRBV6-6; size: -; J: TRBJ2-3
CDR3: CASSPQITGELFF; D: -; V: TRBV10-2; size: few; J: TRBJ2-2
CDR3: CASSLGGVNTEAFF; D: -; V: TRBV5-1; size: -; J: TRBJ1-1
CDR3: CAWSVGSGANVLTF; D: -; V: TRBV30; size: -; J: TRBJ2-6
CDR3: CASSITVGLYEQYF; D: -; V: TRBV11-2; size: once; J: TRBJ2-7
CDR3: CASSFSSEKLFF; D: -; V: TRBV7-8; size: -; J: TRBJ1-4
CDR3: CASSPLAYQPQHF; D: -; V: TRBV6-5; size: -; J: TRBJ1-5
CDR3: CASSPGPENSPLHF; D: -; V: TRBV6-5; size: -; J: TRBJ1-6
CDR3: CASIPREIRDYEQYF; D: -; V: TRBV6-4; size: -; J: TRBJ2-7
CDR3: CASSLDRSSYNEQFF; D: -; V: TRBV11-3; size: few; J: TRBJ2-1